The 22 T cell receptor beta chains given below trace back to one sample, sequenced in a study of blood T cell repertoires in COVID-19. Measured with immunoSEQ multiplex PCR; TCRdb has only the in-frame clones, and not every one. The table includes fewer than 200,000 clones, approximately 83% detected once. The sequenced sample consisted of peripheral blood. The receptors derive from a human donor in a cohort sampled during active COVID-19.

CDR3 region: CASSSGTDYGYTF. The CDR3 coding sequence is TGTGCCAGCAGTTCCGGGACAGACTATGGCTACACCTTC. The V gene is TRBV12-3 or TRBV12-4, the J gene TRBJ1-2, with 7 bases matching TRBD1. The CDR3 extends over 13 amino acids. V shed 4 bases and J 3 bases; nucleotides not matched to a gene: 2.

V is TRBV28 and J is TRBJ2-7, with TRBD2 identical over 16 bases. The CDR3 is made up of 20 amino acids. V was pared by 4 bases and J by 5 bases, with 17 bases of the junction left unmatched. The germline gives CDR1 MDHEN, CDR2 SYDVKM. CDR3 DNA sequence: TGTGCCAGCAGTTCGGGGACAGGGGGACTAGCGGGAGGGGCTGGGGACGAGCAGTACTTC. Translating gives CASSSGTGGLAGGAGDEQYF.

The gene calls are TRBV19 and TRBJ2-2; D ambiguous. Germline CDR1 and CDR2: LNHDA and SQIVND (reference sequence). This CDR3 is built from 13 residues. Trimming removed 0 bases at V and 5 bases at J, with 4 bases between. CDR3 sequence reads: CASSIDSTGELFF. DNA of the CDR3: TGTGCCAGTAGTATAGATTCGACCGGGGAGCTGTTTTTT.

There are many counts of this clone. V is TRBV5-5 and J is TRBJ1-3, with 9 bases that match TRBD1. The CDR3 is 17 residues long. The junction had 8 bases not matched to a gene; V was cut back by 0 bases and J by 4 bases. The germline V gene encodes CDR1 SGHKS and CDR2 YYEKEE (reference sequence). CDR3 loop: CASSLAPIGTGGNTIYF. In DNA form, the CDR3 reads TGTGCCAGCAGCTTGGCCCCAATCGGGACAGGGGGAAACACCATATATTTT.

The chain recombines TRBV11-2 with TRBJ2-7, with 7 bases aligning to TRBD1. V lost 0 bases to trimming and J lost 2 bases; unmatched junction nucleotides: 4. The CDR3 runs 15 residues. Germline assignment: CDR1 SGHAT and CDR2 FQNNGV. CDR3 residues: CASSLDLDRAYEQYF. In DNA, the CDR3 is TGTGCCAGCAGCTTAGATCTTGACAGGGCCTACGAGCAGTACTTC.

This clone was found once. This chain joins TRBV18 and TRBJ2-7; 10 bases map to TRBD1. The CDR3 sequence is 16 residues long. The V gene end was trimmed by 4 bases and the J gene end by 4 bases; junction bases not matched to a gene: 10. Germline CDR1 is KGHSH and CDR2 is LQKENI. The CDR3 DNA reads TGTGCCAGCTCACTCAATCGGGGACAGGGGAGATACGAGCAGTACTTC. Protein: CASSLNRGQGRYEQYF.

CDR3: CATSDSPGQGEERMTQYF. CDR3 DNA sequence: TGTGCCACCAGTGATTCTCCGGGACAGGGGGAAGAGAGAATGACCCAGTACTTC. This chain uses TRBV24-1 with TRBJ2-5; 11 nucleotides match TRBD1. The CDR3 contains 18 residues. CDR1 and CDR2 from the germline V gene are KGHDR and SFDVKD. V shed 2 bases and J 7 bases; nucleotides not matched to a gene: 14.

The chain couples TRBV7-9 to TRBJ1-2; 7 nucleotides line up with TRBD1. Trimming cost V 5 bases and J 6 bases; bases outside gene matches: 6. The CDR3 is 13 amino acids. CDR1 is SEHNR and CDR2 is FQNEAQ in the germline V gene (reference sequence). The CDR3 nucleotides are TGTGCCAGCAGCCGCGACAGGGAGGATGGCTACACCTTC. This codes for CASSRDREDGYTF. The full variable domain, in which reference TRBV7-9 and TRBJ1-2 provide the parts outside the CDR3, is DTGVSQNPRHKITKRGQNVTFRCDPISEHNRLYWYRQTLGQGPEFLTYFQNEAQLEKSRLLSDRFSAERPKGSFSTLEIQRTEQGDSAMYLCASSRDREDGYTFGSGTRLTVV.

This chain joins TRBV11-2 and TRBJ1-1; no clear D. This CDR3 contains 14 residues. Trimming shortened V by 0 bases and J by 8 bases, and 13 bases separated the two germline ends. Germline V gives CDR1 SGHAT, CDR2 FQNNGV. Here the CDR3 reads CASSLDRVRSEAFF. The CDR3, as DNA: TGTGCCAGCAGCTTAGATCGGGTGCGGTCGGAAGCTTTCTTT.

The chain has TRBV21-1 and TRBJ2-5; the table's D call, TRBD1, has no DNA check behind it. TRBV21-1 is listed as a pseudogene. The CDR3 has 14 residues. CDR3 nucleotides: TGTGCCAGGTTGATACAGCCCCAAAAAGAGACCCAGTACTTC. Amino acid sequence: CARLIQPQKETQYF.

This sequence joins TRBV7-2 and TRBJ2-1; 15 nucleotides line up with TRBD2. The CDR3 has 16 residues. V shed 2 bases and J 7 bases; nucleotides not matched to a gene: 3. CDR1 is SGHTA, CDR2 FQGNSA, per germline. CDR3 sequence reads: CASSLPGLAGGNEQFF. The CDR3 DNA follows: TGTGCCAGCAGCTTACCGGGACTAGCGGGAGGAAATGAGCAGTTCTTC.

The chain links TRBV21-1 to TRBJ2-7; the table's D call of TRBD2 was not tested on the DNA. TRBV21-1 is a pseudogene locus. There are 16 residues in the CDR3. CDR3 sequence: CASSKGVEPARYEQYF. CDR3 bases: TGTGCCAGCAGCAAAGGGGTCGAGCCGGCGAGGTACGAGCAGTACTTC.

The chain joins TRBV7-2 to TRBJ2-7, with D possibly being TRBD1 (5 bases). The CDR3 extends over 14 amino acids. From germline, CDR1 is SGHTA and CDR2 FQGNSA. Trimming shortened V by 1 base and J by 0 bases, and 7 bases separated the two germline ends. Here the CDR3 reads CASSLEGLSYEQYF. CDR3 in DNA: TGTGCCAGCAGCTTAGAGGGGCTCTCCTACGAGCAGTACTTC. Combining the CDR3 with reference TRBV7-2 and TRBJ2-7 gives the whole variable domain GAGVSQSPSNKVTEKGKDVELRCDPISGHTALYWYRQSLGQGLEFLIYFQGNSAPDKSGLPSDRFSAERTGGSVSTLTIQRTQQEDSAVYLCASSLEGLSYEQYFGPGTRLTVT.

This clone is a singleton in its sample. The chain uses TRBV19 and TRBJ1-1; no firm D call. V was clipped by 3 bases and J by 5 bases, with 13 bases between them. CDR3 size: 14 residues. Looked up from germline, CDR1 is LNHDA and CDR2 is SQIVND (reference sequence). The chain's CDR3 is CASSMWSRRTEAFF. CDR3 sequence (DNA): TGTGCCAGTAGTATGTGGAGTAGGAGAACTGAAGCTTTCTTT.

This clone was recorded once. The CDR3 reads CASSQDRGAATIYF. The DNA of the CDR3 is TGTGCCAGCAGCCAAGATCGGGGGGCGGCCACCATATATTTT. J is TRBJ1-3 and V is TRBV4-2, with TRBD1 as a possible D gene (6 bases). Trimming removed 0 bases at V and 9 bases at J, with 12 bases between. The CDR3 contains 14 residues. Germline loops: CDR1 LGHNA, CDR2 YNFKEQ.

This chain links TRBV10-3 with TRBJ1-4, with 7 bases aligning to TRBD1. Looked up from germline, CDR1 is ENHRY and CDR2 is SYGVKD. Unmatched junction bases numbered 8, after V lost 8 bases and J lost 8 bases. The CDR3 has 13 amino acids. DNA of the CDR3: TGTGCCATCGGAGGGCAGGGGGACGAAAAACTGTTTTTT. Amino acid sequence: CAIGGQGDEKLFF.

The table lists this clone with a few counts. The chain carries TRBV3-1 (or the pseudogene TRBV3-2) and TRBJ2-1; maybe TRBD2 (5 bases). Per germline, CDR1 LGHDT and CDR2 YNNKEL (reference sequence). Deletions cut 0 bases from V and 4 bases from J, with 13 bases between. The CDR3 has 16 residues. The DNA for the CDR3 is TGTGCCAGCAGCCAAGATCTAGCCCGGTCATACAATGAGCAGTTCTTC. This sequence encodes CASSQDLARSYNEQFF.

The chain links TRBV13 to TRBJ2-5, with TRBD2 identical over 14 bases. Trimming cost V 5 bases and J 5 bases; bases outside gene matches: 7. The germline V gene has CDR1 PRHDT and CDR2 FYEKMQ (reference sequence). The CDR3 loop spans 16 amino acids. The CDR3 reads CASSPRLAGGSETQYF. The CDR3 DNA follows: TGTGCCAGCAGCCCACGACTAGCGGGAGGGTCTGAGACCCAGTACTTC.

This clone was counted between two and nine times. The CDR3 reads CATSDSDRANEQFF. The DNA for the CDR3 is TGTGCCACCAGTGATTCGGACAGGGCCAATGAGCAGTTCTTC. The J gene is TRBJ2-1, the V gene TRBV24-1, with TRBD1 matching 8 bases. CDR1 is KGHDR, CDR2 SFDVKD, per germline. With V trimmed by 2 bases and J by 6 bases, 2 bases remained unmatched. CDR3 length: 14 residues.

The gene calls are TRBV7-2 and TRBJ1-3; D is unclear. CDR3 length equals 15 residues. CDR1 and CDR2 from the germline V gene are SGHTA and FQGNSA. Trimming took 2 bases from V and 0 from J, leaving 8 bases between them. The CDR3 is CASSLSTLSGNTIYF. Here the CDR3 DNA reads TGTGCCAGCAGCTTATCGACACTCTCTGGAAACACCATATATTTT.

This sequence joins TRBV12-3 or TRBV12-4 and TRBJ1-5, with TRBD1 as a possible D gene (5 bases). The CDR3 is 12 residues long. The V end was cut by 0 bases, the J end by 11 bases, with 8 bases between. The CDR3 sequence: CASSLAARAQHF. The CDR3 coding sequence is TGTGCCAGCAGTTTAGCGGCCAGGGCCCAGCATTTT.

The CDR3 DNA reads TGTGCCAGCACTTATGGCGGAGTTCTCGAGACCCAGTACTTC. It is translated as CASTYGGVLETQYF. This rearrangement joins TRBV5-8 to TRBJ2-5; no clear D. V was clipped by 6 bases and J by 5 bases, with 17 bases between them. Per the germline V gene, CDR1 is SGHTS and CDR2 is YDEGEE. The CDR3 contains 14 residues.